This section outlines one T cell receptor (beta chain) sequence together with its context. Clinical history reported by participants formed the basis on which cohorts were assigned. Original processing methods: Reference gene primer amplification gave nucleated cell count estimates. Profiling relied on immunoSEQ multiplex PCR, and the TCRdb table lists in-frame clones only, not all of them. Clone size and V and J calls were adopted from that table, with D and trimming inferred from the DNA. The sample lists around 330,000 clones, 75% to 90% occurring once. This sample is drawn from a study of blood T cell repertoires in COVID-19. About the study: T cells, B-cell-depleted T cells, or PBMCs provided the cDNA or gDNA that served as material.

V was cut by 2 bases and J by 5 bases, with 8 bases left in between. Germline lookup yields CDR1 SGHNT and CDR2 YYREEE (reference sequence). CDR3 length: 13 residues. Sequenced sample: PBMCs or T cells enriched from blood (not recorded which). The gene calls are TRBV5-4 and TRBJ2-1; perhaps TRBD2 as D (5 bases). The TCR sequence derives from a woman aged 40 to 55 who had recovered from COVID-19. The CDR3 DNA sequence: TGTGCCAGCAGCTTTACTAGAAACAATGAGCAGTTCTTC. It translates to CASSFTRNNEQFF.